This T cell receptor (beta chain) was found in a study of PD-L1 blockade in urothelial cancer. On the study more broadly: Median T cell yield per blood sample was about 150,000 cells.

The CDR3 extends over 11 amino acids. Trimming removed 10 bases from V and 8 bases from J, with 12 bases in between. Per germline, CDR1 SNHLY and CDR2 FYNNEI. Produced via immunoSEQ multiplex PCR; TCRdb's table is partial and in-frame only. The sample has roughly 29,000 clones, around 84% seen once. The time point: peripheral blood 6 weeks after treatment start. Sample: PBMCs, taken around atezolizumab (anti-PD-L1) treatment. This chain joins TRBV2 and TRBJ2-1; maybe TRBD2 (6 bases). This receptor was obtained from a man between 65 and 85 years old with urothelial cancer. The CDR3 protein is CATQKRDEQFF. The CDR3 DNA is TGTGCCACCCAAAAGCGGGATGAGCAGTTCTTC.